The T cell receptor beta chain described here comes from a study of patients and donors after allogeneic stem cell transplantation (dated by TCRdb to 2018 to 2021). Reading from cysteine to phenylalanine, the CDR3 counts 12 amino acids. Only the CDR3 portion is preserved as DNA: 36 bases, with reading frame beginning at the first base. The germline V gene encodes CDR1 DFQATT and CDR2 SNEGSKA (reference sequence). V is reduced by 5 bases and J by 8 bases, leaving a spacing of 12 bases between them. Library preparation used RT-PCR. Sequencing was performed on a NextSeq 550. TCRdb's own reprocessing of the public reads used fastp at Q25 and MiXCR and kept productive beta chains. Every CDR3 protein is listed once, alongside the most common genes and DNA of its rows. Here the sample has about 110,000 distinct CDR3 sequences; approximately 40% occur a single time. The biggest ten clones account for more than 25% of the sample.

On this clonotype: It lacks a known antigen. Per-base qualities were not stored, and no clone one base away is much larger.

Rearrangement joined TRBV20-1 to TRBJ2-2; D gene: possibly TRBD1, on 6 matching bases. The sample taken for sequencing was blood, either unsorted or a sorted T cell fraction (not recorded which). This TCR was recovered from a human donor who was either an allogeneic HSCT recipient or a stem cell or donor lymphocyte infusion donor (not recorded which). It is not recorded whose cells these are; they may come from a transplant donor. The CDR3: CSAPQGSGELFF. The bases are TGCAGTGCTCCGCAGGGGTCGGGGGAGCTGTTTTTT.